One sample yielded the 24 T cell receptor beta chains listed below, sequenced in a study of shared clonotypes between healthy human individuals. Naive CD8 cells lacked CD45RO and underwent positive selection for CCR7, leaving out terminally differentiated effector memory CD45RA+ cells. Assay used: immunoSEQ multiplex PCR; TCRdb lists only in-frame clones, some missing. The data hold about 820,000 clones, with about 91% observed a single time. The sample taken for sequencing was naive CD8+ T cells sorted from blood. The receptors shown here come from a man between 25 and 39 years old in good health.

DNA of the CDR3: TGTGCCAGTAGTCGGACAGGGGGGGATCAGCCCCAGCATTTT. Protein: CASSRTGGDQPQHF. V and J are TRBV19 and TRBJ1-5; TRBD1 matches at 10 bases. The germline CDR1 and CDR2 sequences are LNHDA and SQIVND (reference sequence). Germline trimming cut 5 bases from V and 5 bases from J; bases unmatched to any gene: 3. The length of the CDR3 is 14 residues.

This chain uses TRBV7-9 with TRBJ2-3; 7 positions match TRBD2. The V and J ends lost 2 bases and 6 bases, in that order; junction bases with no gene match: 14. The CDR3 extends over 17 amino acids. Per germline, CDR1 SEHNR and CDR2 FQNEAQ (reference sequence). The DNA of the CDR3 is TGTGCCAGCAGCTTAAGCCGAGCGGGAACATCTGGGGATACGCAGTATTTT. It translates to CASSLSRAGTSGDTQYF.

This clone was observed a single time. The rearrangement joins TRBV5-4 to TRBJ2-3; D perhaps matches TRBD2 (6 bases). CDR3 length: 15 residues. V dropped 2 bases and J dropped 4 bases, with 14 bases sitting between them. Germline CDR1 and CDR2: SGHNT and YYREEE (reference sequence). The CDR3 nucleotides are TGTGCCAGCAGCTTTTTCGGCGGGAACCCAGATACGCAGTATTTT. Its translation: CASSFFGGNPDTQYF.

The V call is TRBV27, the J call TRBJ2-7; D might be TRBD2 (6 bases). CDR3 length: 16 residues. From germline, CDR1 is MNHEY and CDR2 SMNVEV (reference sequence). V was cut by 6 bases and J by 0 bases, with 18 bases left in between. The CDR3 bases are TGTGCCAGCAGCCGGGCCGCCGGGACTCACTCCTACGAGCAGTACTTC. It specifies CASSRAAGTHSYEQYF.

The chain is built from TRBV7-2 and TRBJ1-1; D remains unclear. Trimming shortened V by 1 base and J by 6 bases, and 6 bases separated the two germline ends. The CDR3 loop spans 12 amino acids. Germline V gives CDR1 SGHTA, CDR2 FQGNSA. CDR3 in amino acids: CASSLGAPEAFF. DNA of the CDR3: TGTGCCAGCAGCTTAGGGGCCCCTGAAGCTTTCTTT.

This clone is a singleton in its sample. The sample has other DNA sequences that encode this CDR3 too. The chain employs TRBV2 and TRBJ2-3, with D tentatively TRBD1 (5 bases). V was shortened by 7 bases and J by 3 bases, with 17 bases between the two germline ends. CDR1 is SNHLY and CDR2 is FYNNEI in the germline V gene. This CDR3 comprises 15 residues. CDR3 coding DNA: TGTGCCAGCAACCCAAGGGGCACGGGTACAGATACGCAGTATTTT. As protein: CASNPRGTGTDTQYF.

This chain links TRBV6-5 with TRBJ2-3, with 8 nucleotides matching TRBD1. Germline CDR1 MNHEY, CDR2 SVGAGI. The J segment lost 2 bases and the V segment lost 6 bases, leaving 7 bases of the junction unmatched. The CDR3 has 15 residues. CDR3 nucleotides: TGTGCCAGCAGCCCAGGGGGCGCAACCACAGATACGCAGTATTTT. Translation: CASSPGGATTDTQYF.

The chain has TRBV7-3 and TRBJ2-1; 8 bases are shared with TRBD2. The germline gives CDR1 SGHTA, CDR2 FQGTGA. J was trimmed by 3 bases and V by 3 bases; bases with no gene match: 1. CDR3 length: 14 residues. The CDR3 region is CASSFSGDYNEQFF. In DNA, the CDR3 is TGTGCCAGCAGCTTTAGCGGGGACTACAATGAGCAGTTCTTC.

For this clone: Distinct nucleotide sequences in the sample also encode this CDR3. In nucleotides, the CDR3 is TGTGCCAGCAGCTTAGGGCCCACTTCCTACGAGCAGTACTTC. Its translation: CASSLGPTSYEQYF. The chain is built from TRBV11-2 and TRBJ2-7; D not certain. CDR1 is SGHAT and CDR2 is FQNNGV in the germline V gene. The CDR3 is 14 residues long. V was cut by 1 base and J by 1 base, with 8 bases left in between. Together with reference TRBV11-2 and TRBJ2-7, the CDR3 gives the full variable domain: EAGVAQSPRYKIIEKRQSVAFWCNPISGHATLYWYQQILGQGPKLLIQFQNNGVVDDSQLPKDRFSAERLKGVDSTLKIQPAKLEDSAVYLCASSLGPTSYEQYFGPGTRLTVT.

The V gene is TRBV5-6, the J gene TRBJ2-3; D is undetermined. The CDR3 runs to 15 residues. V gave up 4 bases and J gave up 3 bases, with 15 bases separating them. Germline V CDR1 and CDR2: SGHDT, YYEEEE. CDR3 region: CASSPVRRLTDTQYF. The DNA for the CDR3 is TGTGCCAGCAGCCCCGTGCGGAGATTGACAGATACGCAGTATTTT.

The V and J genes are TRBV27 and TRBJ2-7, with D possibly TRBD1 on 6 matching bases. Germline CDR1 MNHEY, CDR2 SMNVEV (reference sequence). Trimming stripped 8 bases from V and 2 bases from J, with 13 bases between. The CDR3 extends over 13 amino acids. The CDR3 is CASGRGTAYEQYF. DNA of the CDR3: TGTGCCAGCGGAAGGGGGACCGCCTACGAGCAGTACTTC.

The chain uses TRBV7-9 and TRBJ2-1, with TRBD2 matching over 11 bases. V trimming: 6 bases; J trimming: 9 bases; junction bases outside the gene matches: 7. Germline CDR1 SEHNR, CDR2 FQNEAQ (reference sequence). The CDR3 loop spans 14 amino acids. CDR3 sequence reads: CASRQLAGVSEQFF. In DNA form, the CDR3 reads TGTGCCAGCAGGCAACTAGCGGGAGTTAGTGAGCAGTTCTTC. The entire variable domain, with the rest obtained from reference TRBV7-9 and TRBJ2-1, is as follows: DTGVSQNPRHKITKRGQNVTFRCDPISEHNRLYWYRQTLGQGPEFLTYFQNEAQLEKSRLLSDRFSAERPKGSFSTLEIQRTEQGDSAMYLCASRQLAGVSEQFFGPGTRLTVL.

CDR3 protein: CASSGAGSRGEETQYF. The CDR3 DNA is TGTGCCAGCAGCGGCGCGGGATCAAGGGGAGAAGAGACCCAGTACTTC. This chain connects TRBV9 to TRBJ2-5, with D tentatively TRBD2 (6 bases). V dropped 3 bases and J dropped 3 bases, with 18 bases sitting between them. Germline CDR1 is SGDLS and CDR2 is YYNGEE. The CDR3 runs to 16 residues.

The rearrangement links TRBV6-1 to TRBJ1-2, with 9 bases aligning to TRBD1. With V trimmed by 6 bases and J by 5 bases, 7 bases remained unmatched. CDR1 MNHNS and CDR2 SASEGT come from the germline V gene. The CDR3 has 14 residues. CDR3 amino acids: CASSDGQGLYGYTF. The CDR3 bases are TGTGCCAGCAGCGACGGACAGGGGCTATATGGCTACACCTTC.

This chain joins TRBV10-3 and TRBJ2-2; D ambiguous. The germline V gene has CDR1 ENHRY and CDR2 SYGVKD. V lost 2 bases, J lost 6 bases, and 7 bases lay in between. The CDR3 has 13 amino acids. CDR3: CAISEIPAGELFF. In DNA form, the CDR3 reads TGTGCCATCAGTGAGATACCCGCCGGGGAGCTGTTTTTT.

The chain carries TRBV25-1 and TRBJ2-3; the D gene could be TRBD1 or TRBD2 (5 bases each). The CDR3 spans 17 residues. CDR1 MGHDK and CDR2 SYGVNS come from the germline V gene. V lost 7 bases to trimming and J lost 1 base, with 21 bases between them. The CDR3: CASTSPRGGPRTDTQYF. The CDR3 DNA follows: TGTGCCAGCACCTCGCCCCGGGGCGGGCCCCGCACAGATACGCAGTATTTT.

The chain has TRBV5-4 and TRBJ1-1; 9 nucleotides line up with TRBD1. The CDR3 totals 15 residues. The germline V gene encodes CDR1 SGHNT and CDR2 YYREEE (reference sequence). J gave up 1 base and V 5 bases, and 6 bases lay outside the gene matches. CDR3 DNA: TGTGCCAGCAGGGAGGGGGGACAGGGGAACACTGAAGCTTTCTTT. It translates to CASREGGQGNTEAFF.

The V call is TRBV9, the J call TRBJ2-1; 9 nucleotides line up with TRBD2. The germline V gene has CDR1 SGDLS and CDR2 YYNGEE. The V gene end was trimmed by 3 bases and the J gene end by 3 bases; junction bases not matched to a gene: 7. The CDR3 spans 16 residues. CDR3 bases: TGTGCCAGCAGCGGCAGACTAGCGGAAGTCTACAATGAGCAGTTCTTC. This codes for CASSGRLAEVYNEQFF.

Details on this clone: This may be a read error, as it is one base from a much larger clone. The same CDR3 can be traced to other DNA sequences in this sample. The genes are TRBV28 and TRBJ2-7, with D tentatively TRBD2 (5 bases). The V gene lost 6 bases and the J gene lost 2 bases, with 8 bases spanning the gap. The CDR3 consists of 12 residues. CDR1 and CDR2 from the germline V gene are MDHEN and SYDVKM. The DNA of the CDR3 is TGTGCCAGCAGGGACTTGACCTACGAGCAGTACTTC. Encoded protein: CASRDLTYEQYF. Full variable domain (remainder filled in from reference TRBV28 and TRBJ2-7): DVKVTQSSRYLVKRTGEKVFLECVQDMDHENMFWYRQDPGLGLRLIYFSYDVKMKEKGDIPEGYSVSREKKERFSLILESASTNQTSMYLCASRDLTYEQYFGPGTRLTVT.

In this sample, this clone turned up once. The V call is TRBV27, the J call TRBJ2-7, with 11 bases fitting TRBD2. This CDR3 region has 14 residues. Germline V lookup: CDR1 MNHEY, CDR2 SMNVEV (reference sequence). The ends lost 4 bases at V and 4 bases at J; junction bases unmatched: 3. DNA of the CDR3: TGTGCCAGCAGTTCGCTAGCGGGAGGTTACGAGCAGTACTTC. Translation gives CASSSLAGGYEQYF.

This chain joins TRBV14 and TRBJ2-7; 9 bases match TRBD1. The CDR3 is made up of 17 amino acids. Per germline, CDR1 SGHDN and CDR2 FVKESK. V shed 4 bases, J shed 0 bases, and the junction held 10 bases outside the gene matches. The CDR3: CASSPIRTGDPSYEQYF. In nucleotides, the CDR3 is TGTGCCAGCAGCCCGATTCGGACAGGGGATCCCTCCTACGAGCAGTACTTC. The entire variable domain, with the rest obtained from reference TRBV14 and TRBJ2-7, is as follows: EAGVTQFPSHSVIEKGQTVTLRCDPISGHDNLYWYRRVMGKEIKFLLHFVKESKQDESGMPNNRFLAERTGGTYSTLKVQPAELEDSGVYFCASSPIRTGDPSYEQYFGPGTRLTVT.

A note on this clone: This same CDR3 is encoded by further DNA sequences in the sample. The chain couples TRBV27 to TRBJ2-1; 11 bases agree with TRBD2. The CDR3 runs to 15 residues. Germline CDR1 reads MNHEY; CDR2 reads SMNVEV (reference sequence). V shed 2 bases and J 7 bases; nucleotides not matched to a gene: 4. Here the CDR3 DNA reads TGTGCCAGCAGTTTAGGGACTAGCGGTACGAATGAGCAGTTCTTC. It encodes CASSLGTSGTNEQFF.

The CDR3 coding sequence is TGTGCCAGCAGCGTCGAATGGAATGAGCAGTTCTTC. It translates to CASSVEWNEQFF. The chain carries TRBV9 and TRBJ2-1; D gene uncertain. CDR1 and CDR2 from the germline V gene are SGDLS and YYNGEE. The ends were cut back, 2 bases at V and 7 bases at J, with 7 bases in the middle. The CDR3 is made up of 12 amino acids. Combining the CDR3 with reference TRBV9 and TRBJ2-1 gives the whole variable domain DSGVTQTPKHLITATGQRVTLRCSPRSGDLSVYWYQQSLDQGLQFLIQYYNGEERAKGNILERFSAQQFPDLHSELNLSSLELGDSALYFCASSVEWNEQFFGPGTRLTVL.

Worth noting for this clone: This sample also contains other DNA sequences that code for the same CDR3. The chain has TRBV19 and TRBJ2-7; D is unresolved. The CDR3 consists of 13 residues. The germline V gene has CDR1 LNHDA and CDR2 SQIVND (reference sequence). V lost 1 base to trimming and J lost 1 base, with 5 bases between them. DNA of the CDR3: TGTGCCAGTAGTATAGCCGAGTCCTACGAGCAGTACTTC. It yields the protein CASSIAESYEQYF.